This T cell receptor beta chain was observed in a study of control samples from healthy donors and cancer patients. V lost 0 bases to trimming and J lost 10 bases; unmatched junction nucleotides: 5. The CDR3 totals 13 residues. Germline V gene data show CDR1 as MGHRA and CDR2 as YSYEKL. Method: immunoSEQ multiplex PCR; TCRdb's copy keeps in-frame clones and lacks some. The sample lists 210,000 or so clones; about nine tenths were seen once. This sequence joins TRBV4-1 and TRBJ1-2, with 7 nucleotides matching TRBD1. This receptor was taken from a man aged 30 to 39 in good health. The sequencing input was blood. CDR3: CASSQEAGTVYTF. The CDR3 nucleotides read TGCGCCAGCAGCCAAGAAGCGGGGACAGTCTACACCTTC.